One sample yielded the 13 T cell receptor beta chains listed below, sequenced in a study of CD4 T cells in relation to SARS-CoV-2 and coronaviruses. Method: immunoSEQ multiplex PCR; TCRdb's copy keeps in-frame clones and lacks some. The data show around 70,000 clones, about 87% seen once. The unexposed donors gave CD4+ T cells in about 2010-2019, prior to COVID-19. The source material was memory CD4+ T cells from PBMCs. The source of these receptors is a human donor in good health.

V gene TRBV7-2 combines with J gene TRBJ2-1; the D is unclear. Per germline, CDR1 SGHTA and CDR2 FQGNSA. The V gene lost 0 bases and the J gene lost 9 bases, with 6 bases spanning the gap. This CDR3 comprises 12 residues. The CDR3 spells CASSLAGFEQFF. CDR3 nucleotide sequence: TGTGCCAGCAGCTTAGCCGGGTTTGAGCAGTTCTTC.

The chain is built from TRBV6-2 or TRBV6-3 and TRBJ1-1; 8 bases are shared with TRBD1. CDR1 MNHEY and CDR2 SVGEGT come from the germline V gene. J gave up 8 bases and V 5 bases, and 7 bases lay outside the gene matches. The CDR3 is 13 amino acids. CDR3 residues: CASSPGQGREAFF. DNA of the CDR3: TGTGCCAGCAGTCCAGGACAGGGTCGAGAAGCTTTCTTT.

In nucleotides, the CDR3 is TGCGCCAGCAGCGAGGACAGCACAGATACGCAGTATTTT. Translating it yields CASSEDSTDTQYF. V usage is TRBV5-1 and J usage is TRBJ2-3, with D unclear. There are 13 residues in the CDR3. V lost 4 bases, J lost 0 bases, and 6 bases lay in between. The germline V gene has CDR1 SGHRS and CDR2 YFSETQ.

This clone was detected only once. V gene TRBV9 combines with J gene TRBJ2-7; either TRBD1 or TRBD2 may supply D (5 bases each). Per the germline V gene, CDR1 is SGDLS and CDR2 is YYNGEE. The V and J ends lost 3 bases and 5 bases respectively, with 15 bases between them. The CDR3 is made up of 14 amino acids. The CDR3 is CASSARQRGDEQYF. In nucleotides, the CDR3 is TGTGCCAGCAGCGCCCGACAGAGGGGCGACGAGCAGTACTTC. Full variable domain (missing parts from reference TRBV9 and TRBJ2-7): DSGVTQTPKHLITATGQRVTLRCSPRSGDLSVYWYQQSLDQGLQFLIQYYNGEERAKGNILERFSAQQFPDLHSELNLSSLELGDSALYFCASSARQRGDEQYFGPGTRLTVT.

The chain carries TRBV28 and TRBJ2-5; 7 nucleotides match TRBD2. Germline V gene data show CDR1 as MDHEN and CDR2 as SYDVKM. CDR3 size: 14 residues. The V and J ends lost 6 bases and 1 base, in that order; junction bases with no gene match: 5. CDR3 residues: CASSKKRGQETQYF. CDR3 coding DNA: TGTGCCAGCAGCAAAAAGCGGGGCCAAGAGACCCAGTACTTC.

The chain joins TRBV2 to TRBJ1-1, with TRBD1 as a possible D gene (5 bases). The CDR3 contains 14 residues. V was clipped by 4 bases and J by 0 bases, with 9 bases between them. Germline loops: CDR1 SNHLY, CDR2 FYNNEI. CDR3 nucleotides: TGTGCCAGCAGTGCCGACAGACTGAACACTGAAGCTTTCTTT. Translation: CASSADRLNTEAFF.

This clone was seen a handful of times. V is TRBV4-1 and J is TRBJ2-4; 11 positions match TRBD1. The V gene's germline CDR1 is MGHRA and CDR2 YSYEKL. The trim removed 0 bases at V and 3 bases at J, leaving 7 bases unmatched. The CDR3 runs to 18 residues. The CDR3 protein is CASSQEDRGLVGKNIQYF. The CDR3 nucleotides read TGCGCCAGCAGCCAAGAGGACAGGGGGCTCGTGGGCAAAAACATTCAGTACTTC.

This rearrangement joins TRBV30 to TRBJ2-2, with 10 nucleotides matching TRBD2. CDR1 is GTSNPN, CDR2 SVGIG, per germline (reference sequence). The junction had 3 bases not matched to a gene; V was cut back by 2 bases and J by 6 bases. The CDR3 sequence is 14 residues long. CDR3 sequence reads: CAWSTGTSAGELFF. The CDR3 nucleotides are TGTGCCTGGAGTACCGGGACTAGCGCCGGGGAGCTGTTTTTT.

The count of this clone is one. CDR3 nucleotides: TGTGCCAGCAGCCAAGATGGAGTACTAGCGGGAGGCCGGGATGAGCAGTTCTTC. Amino acid sequence: CASSQDGVLAGGRDEQFF. J is TRBJ2-1 and V is TRBV4-2, with TRBD2 matching over 12 bases. Trimming cost V 0 bases and J 8 bases; bases outside gene matches: 11. CDR1 is LGHNA and CDR2 is YNFKEQ in the germline V gene. The CDR3 is 18 residues long.

The chain links TRBV19 to TRBJ2-7; D may be TRBD1 (5 bases). Germline CDR1 is LNHDA and CDR2 is SQIVND (reference sequence). Trimming cost V 4 bases and J 3 bases, with 10 bases left between them. The CDR3 contains 13 residues. The chain's CDR3 is CASSTTGVYEQYF. The CDR3 coding sequence is TGTGCCAGTAGTACAACAGGAGTCTACGAGCAGTACTTC.

This clone was seen a handful of times. J is TRBJ2-6 and V is TRBV5-6, with a weak D call TRBD2 (5 bases). Germline CDR1 is SGHDT and CDR2 is YYEEEE. This CDR3 is built from 15 residues. V lost 4 bases and J 0 bases, leaving 8 bases between the germline ends. This chain's CDR3 is CASSQGSSGANVLTF. DNA of the CDR3: TGTGCCAGCAGCCAAGGGAGCTCTGGGGCCAACGTCCTGACTTTC.

The J gene is TRBJ2-4, the V gene TRBV2; maybe TRBD1 (5 bases). V was pared by 6 bases and J by 0 bases, with 9 bases between. Germline V gives CDR1 SNHLY, CDR2 FYNNEI. The CDR3 sequence is 14 residues long. The CDR3 bases are TGTGCCAGCAGGGACACTATAGCCAAAAACATTCAGTACTTC. Amino acids: CASRDTIAKNIQYF.

The V call is TRBV3-1 (or the pseudogene TRBV3-2), the J call TRBJ1-6; TRBD1 matches 7 bases. The CDR3 totals 17 residues. Germline values: CDR1 LGHDT, CDR2 YNNKEL (reference sequence). J lost 6 bases, V lost 0 bases, and 8 bases had no gene match. CDR3 in amino acids: CASSQDGGRGFNSPLHF. The CDR3 DNA follows: TGTGCCAGCAGCCAAGATGGAGGCAGGGGGTTTAATTCACCCCTCCACTTT.